This TCR beta chain originates from a study of Graves' ophthalmopathy and Graves' hyperthyroidism (dated by TCRdb to between 2018 and 2020). With regard to the full study: Stable hyperthyroidism was defined as no progression to ophthalmopathy within 18 months of follow-up. To tell Graves' ophthalmopathy apart from Graves' hyperthyroidism, and to predict which patients would progress to ophthalmopathy, the study relied on TCR beta repertoire signatures. To explore V-J signatures distinguishing ophthalmopathy from hyperthyroidism, a discovery set of around 97 patients (roughly 42 ophthalmopathy, over 55 stable hyperthyroidism) was enrolled. In 6 or 7 hyperthyroidism patients, T-cell repertoires of thyroid tissue and blood were compared. An independent validation cohort was composed of around 19 hyperthyroidism patients and about 17 patients who later progressed from hyperthyroidism to ophthalmopathy. Following sample collection, hyperthyroidism patients were given methimazole at a starting dose of 30 mg daily, and ophthalmopathy patients were given high-dose intravenous methylprednisolone. In total, 120 to 150 blood samples were TCR-sequenced: approximately 42 ophthalmopathy, some 75 hyperthyroidism and about 17 hyperthyroidism-to-ophthalmopathy patients.

Hyperthyroidism patients were newly diagnosed, were aged 18 to 65 years, and had a disease duration under 2 months. Anyone with other autoimmune diseases, uncontrolled infections, pregnancy or lactation was excluded from the study. Diagnosis was based on clinical symptoms, serum thyroxine, TRAb, thyroid ultrasound and orbital computed tomography. Total RNA was extracted using Trizol reagent, and RNA quality was checked on an Agilent 2100 Bioanalyzer. From the cysteine up to the phenylalanine, the CDR3 has a length of 13 residues. Only CDR3 DNA is held: 39 bases, read in frame from base 1. Trimming accounts for 8 bases at V and 2 bases at J, while the number of junction bases matched to no gene is 8. The germline V gene sets CDR1 to SQVTM and CDR2 to ANQGSEA. Points on this clonotype: Its antigen specificity is not known. Base qualities are not at hand, and no much larger clone is one base apart.

Broad study findings and their caveats: Sample size was not statistically predetermined, and group allocation was not concealed from the investigators. Most expanded thyroid clonotypes with a frequency above 0.001 also appeared in blood, which suggests that blood repertoires may reflect the immune response in the thyroid. Ophthalmopathy was separated from stable hyperthyroidism by the 13-signature model with roughly 90% sensitivity and just under 84% specificity in cross-validation and with 80%/75% in the test set. In validation, the model predicted ophthalmopathy progression with more than 70% sensitivity and less than 80% specificity; approximately 12 predicted patients were CT-confirmed with GO in a median of about 6.2 months.

For repertoire sequencing, the TCR beta CDR3 regions were amplified from RNA transcripts. HTBI primers and the Qiagen OneStep RT-PCR kit were used in a first-round RT-PCR, which was followed by a second-round multiplex PCR, size selection and purification. Libraries were sequenced paired-end with 100 bp reads on an Illumina HiSeq2000. The source study handled its data this way. SOAPnuke was used to process the reads, removing any read that contained adapters or uncalled bases, had a mean Phred below 15, or lacked an exact match to the constant primer or identifier. COPE v1.2.5 was used to merge the high-quality paired reads. Each unique nucleotide sequence was treated as a clonotype, and MiTCR v1.1 was used to align the clonotypes to the IMGT TRB V, D and J references. Only V-J combinations with frequency above 0.0001 were analysed, covering around 99% of repertoires. For each V-J combination, a TCR clonal expansion and chaos score was defined as the ratio of F50 clonal expansion to chaos observed in the TCRdist matrix. Welch's t-statistics and random forest were used to reduce features to about a dozen V-J combinations, which were fed into a naive Bayes classifier. The similarity between thyroid and blood repertoires was quantified using the Morisita-Horn index. TCRdb reanalyzed the raw reads on its own, using fastp at Q25 for trimming and MiXCR for clone calling, and kept in-frame beta chains. Each record represents a unique CDR3 protein, reported with the most common genes and DNA among its rows. TCRdb assigned the V and J calls; the authors' analysis was not used. Here the sample has around 520,000 distinct CDR3 sequences; 35% to 45% occur a single time. The top ten clonotypes cover approximately 4.1% of the sample.

The receptor's source is an adult man with Graves' hyperthyroidism. Recombination connected TRBV29-1 to TRBJ1-2; the junction holds 7 bases that match TRBD1. The sample comprised peripheral blood or thyroid tissue (not recorded which). Here is the DNA: TGCAGCTTCCTCCGACAGGGAAACTATGGCTACACCTTC. Its translation is CSFLRQGNYGYTF. The entire variable domain, with the stretches around the CDR3 drawn from the reference TRBV29-1 and TRBJ1-2 proteins, is SAVISQKPSRDICQRGTSLTIQCQVDSQVTMMFWYRQQPGQSLTLIATANQGSEATYESGFVIDKFPISRPNLTFSTLTVSNMSPEDSSIYLCSFLRQGNYGYTFGSGTRLTVV.